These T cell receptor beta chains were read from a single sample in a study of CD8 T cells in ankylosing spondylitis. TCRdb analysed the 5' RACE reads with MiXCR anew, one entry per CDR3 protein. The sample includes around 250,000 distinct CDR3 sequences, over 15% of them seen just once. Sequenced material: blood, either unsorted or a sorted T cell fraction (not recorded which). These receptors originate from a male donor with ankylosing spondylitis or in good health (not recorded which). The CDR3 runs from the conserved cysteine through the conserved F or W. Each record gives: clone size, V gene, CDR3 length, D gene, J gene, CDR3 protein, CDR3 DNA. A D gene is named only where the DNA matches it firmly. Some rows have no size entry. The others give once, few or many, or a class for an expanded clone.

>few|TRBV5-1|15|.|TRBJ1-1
CASSSGTAGNTEAFF
TGCGCCAGCAGCTCGGGGACCGCGGGGAACACTGAAGCTTTCTTT
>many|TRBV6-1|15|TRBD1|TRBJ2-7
CASSLSDRDTLEQYF
TGTGCCAGCAGCCTCTCCGACAGGGATACCCTCGAGCAGTACTTC
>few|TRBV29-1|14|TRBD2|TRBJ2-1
CSVDSSGRFDEQFF
TGCAGCGTTGATTCTAGCGGGAGATTCGATGAGCAGTTCTTC
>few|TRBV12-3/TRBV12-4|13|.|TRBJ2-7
CASGSQGRYEQYF
TGTGCCAGCGGCTCACAGGGAAGGTACGAGCAGTACTTC
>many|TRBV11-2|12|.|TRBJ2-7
CASSASEIEQYF
TGTGCCAGCAGCGCCTCGGAGATCGAGCAGTACTTC
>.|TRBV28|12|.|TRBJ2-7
CASRPGSREQYF
TGTGCCAGCAGGCCCGGGTCGCGCGAGCAGTACTTC
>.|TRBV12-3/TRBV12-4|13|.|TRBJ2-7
CASRVRGSYEQYF
TGTGCCAGCAGGGTCCGGGGGTCCTACGAGCAGTACTTC
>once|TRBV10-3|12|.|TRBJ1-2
CAIPTANYGYTF
TGTGCCATCCCGACAGCTAACTATGGCTACACCTTC
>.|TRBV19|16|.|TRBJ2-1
CASTVDGRADYNEQFF
TGTGCCAGTACTGTTGACGGGAGAGCGGACTACAATGAGCAGTTCTTC
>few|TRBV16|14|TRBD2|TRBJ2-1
CASGLAGGLNEQFF
TGTGCCAGCGGACTAGCGGGAGGACTCAATGAGCAGTTCTTC
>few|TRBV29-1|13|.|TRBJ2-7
CSVVRGYSYEQYF
TGCAGCGTTGTTCGGGGGTACTCCTACGAGCAGTACTTC
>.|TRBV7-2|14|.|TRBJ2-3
CASSLGTLTDTQYF
TGTGCCAGCAGCTTGGGGACTCTCACAGATACGCAGTATTTT
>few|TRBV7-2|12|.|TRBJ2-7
CASSLGRAEQYF
TGTGCCAGCAGCTTAGGCAGGGCCGAGCAGTACTTC
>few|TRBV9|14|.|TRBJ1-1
CASSSHPGPTEAFF
TGTGCCAGCAGCTCACACCCGGGGCCAACTGAAGCTTTCTTT
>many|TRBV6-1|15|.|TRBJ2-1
CASRIVASSYNEQFF
TGTGCCAGCAGGATAGTTGCTAGCTCCTACAATGAGCAGTTCTTC
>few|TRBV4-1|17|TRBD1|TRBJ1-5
CASSQGIIGQGLQPQHF
TGCGCCAGCAGCCAAGGGATTATAGGACAGGGATTACAGCCCCAGCATTTT
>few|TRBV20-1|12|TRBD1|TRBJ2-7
CSARPQGVEQYF
TGCAGTGCTAGACCCCAGGGGGTTGAGCAGTACTTC
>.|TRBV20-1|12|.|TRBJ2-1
CSASVGYNEQFF
TGCAGTGCCTCCGTTGGTTACAATGAGCAGTTCTTC
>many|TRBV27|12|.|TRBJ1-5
CASSPSNQPQHF
TGTGCCAGCAGTCCTTCCAATCAGCCCCAGCATTTT
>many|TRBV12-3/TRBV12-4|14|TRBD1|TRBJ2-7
CASSIRTGGGEQYF
TGTGCCAGCAGTATCAGGACAGGGGGTGGGGAGCAGTACTTC
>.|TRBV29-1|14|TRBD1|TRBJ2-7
CSVEKTGSSYEQYF
TGCAGCGTTGAGAAGACAGGGTCCTCCTACGAGCAGTACTTC
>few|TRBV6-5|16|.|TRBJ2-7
CASSYSKLWEEGEQYF
TGTGCCAGCAGTTACTCGAAATTGTGGGAAGAGGGGGAGCAGTACTTC
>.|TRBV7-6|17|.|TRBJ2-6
CASSLEGREPGANVLTF
TGTGCCAGCAGCTTAGAAGGCAGAGAACCTGGGGCCAACGTCCTGACTTTC
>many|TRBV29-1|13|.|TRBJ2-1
CSVDKTGYNEQFF
TGCAGCGTTGATAAGACAGGTTACAATGAGCAGTTCTTC
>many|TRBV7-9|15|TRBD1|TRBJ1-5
CASSLGTDRGQPQHF
TGTGCCAGCAGCTTAGGCACGGACAGGGGACAGCCCCAGCATTTT
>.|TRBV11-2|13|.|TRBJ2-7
CASRPGTDYEQYF
TGTGCCAGCAGACCCGGGACCGACTACGAGCAGTACTTC
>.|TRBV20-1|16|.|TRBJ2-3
CSATPPGTYDTDTQYF
TGCAGTGCTACCCCCCCCGGGACCTATGACACAGATACGCAGTATTTT
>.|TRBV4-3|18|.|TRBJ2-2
CASSHGGEAGENTGELFF
TGCGCCAGCAGCCATGGCGGGGAAGCGGGTGAGAACACCGGGGAGCTGTTTTTT
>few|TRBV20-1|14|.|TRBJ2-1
CSASRGLAGNEQFF
TGCAGTGCGTCAAGGGGGCTAGCGGGTAATGAGCAGTTCTTC